Presented here are 25 T cell receptor beta chains from one specimen sequenced in a study of shared clonotypes between healthy human individuals (TCRdb year 2020). Libraries were built with the immunoSEQ multiplex PCR assay. What TCRdb holds here is the immuneACCESS table cut down to in-frame rearrangements. Part of the clones is not present; checked against another copy, under half of the missing clones reflect an unresolved V gene, and the others are unexplained. The sample table lists 850,000 to 1,200,000 clones, about 70% of them with a count of one. About 1.5% of the sample is in the top ten clones. Material for sequencing was memory CD4+ T cells sorted from blood. The label giving this sample's cell subset or site can be read as: CD45RA-negative fraction. These receptors all stem from a young man in good health.

The chain couples TRBV19 to TRBJ2-7, with D possibly TRBD1 on 6 matching bases. From germline, CDR1 is LNHDA and CDR2 SQIVND (reference sequence). This CDR3 has 17 amino acids. The ends were cut back, 3 bases at V and 7 bases at J, with 25 bases in the middle. CDR3 DNA: TGTGCCAGTAGTATGAATCTCCTCCAGGGGAGTAATGAGGAGCAGTACTTC. Its translation is CASSMNLLQGSNEEQYF.

Only a few counts were recorded for this clone. The genes are TRBV2 and TRBJ2-3; D assignment may be TRBD1 or TRBD2 (6 bases each). The CDR3 length is 16 residues. Germline CDR1 SNHLY, CDR2 FYNNEI. The V and J ends lost 3 bases and 2 bases respectively, with 15 bases between them. CDR3 DNA sequence: TGTGCCAGCAGTGAGAGGGGGGCCATATTCACAGATACGCAGTATTTT. Translated: CASSERGAIFTDTQYF.

This chain links TRBV5-4 with TRBJ1-2, with 8 nucleotides matching TRBD1. This CDR3 region has 16 residues. CDR1 and CDR2 (germline): SGHNT, YYREEE (reference sequence). V shed 0 bases and J 1 base; nucleotides not matched to a gene: 5. CDR3 protein: CASSLGTGPLNYGYTF. The CDR3 DNA follows: TGTGCCAGCAGCTTGGGGACAGGGCCCCTTAACTATGGCTACACCTTC. The whole variable domain, remainder taken from reference TRBV5-4 and TRBJ1-2, is ETGVTQSPTHLIKTRGQQVTLRCSSQSGHNTVSWYQQALGQGPQFIFQYYREEENGRGNFPPRFSGLQFPNYSSELNVNALELDDSALYLCASSLGTGPLNYGYTFGSGTRLTVV.

Written as DNA, the CDR3 is TGTGCCTGGAGCAAGGACAGGGGCTCCTACGAGCAGTACTTC. This encodes CAWSKDRGSYEQYF. V is TRBV30 and J is TRBJ2-7; 9 nucleotides agree with TRBD1. The CDR3 length is 14 residues. Trimming cost V 3 bases and J 0 bases; bases outside gene matches: 3. The germline V gene encodes CDR1 GTSNPN and CDR2 SVGIG (reference sequence).

This clone was observed at least ten times. The genes are TRBV4-3 and TRBJ2-7, with 7 bases fitting TRBD1. The CDR3 extends over 15 amino acids. J was trimmed by 2 bases and V by 2 bases; bases with no gene match: 6. Per germline, CDR1 LGHNA and CDR2 YSLEER. In DNA, the CDR3 is TGCGCCAGCAGCCAAAACCGGGACAGTCCCTACGAGCAGTACTTC. This encodes CASSQNRDSPYEQYF.

The chain carries TRBV7-8 and TRBJ1-1; D not resolved. With 2 bases removed from V and 1 base from J, the gap between germline ends came to 11 bases. From germline, CDR1 is SGHVS and CDR2 FQNEAQ. The CDR3 consists of 15 residues. CDR3 nucleotide sequence: TGTGCCAGCAGCTTAATATCAACCGGGAACACTGAAGCTTTCTTT. Residues: CASSLISTGNTEAFF.

The chain carries TRBV30 and TRBJ2-5; D is undetermined. V was clipped by 8 bases and J by 5 bases, with 15 bases between them. Germline V lookup: CDR1 GTSNPN, CDR2 SVGIG (reference sequence). The length of the CDR3 is 12 residues. In DNA form, the CDR3 reads TGTGCCGGATCCAGTTCCGGGGAGACCCAGTACTTC. Translated, it gives CAGSSSGETQYF.

This chain links TRBV4-1 with TRBJ2-7, with D tentatively TRBD2 (5 bases). The V gene's germline CDR1 is MGHRA and CDR2 YSYEKL. V was shortened by 0 bases and J by 2 bases, with 14 bases between the two germline ends. The CDR3 totals 16 residues. CDR3 coding DNA: TGCGCCAGCAGCCAAGAAATAGCGCTAAACCCCTACGAGCAGTACTTC. This encodes CASSQEIALNPYEQYF.

V gene TRBV21-1 combines with J gene TRBJ2-7. TRBV21-1 is labeled a pseudogene. The CDR3 totals 15 residues. Here the CDR3 DNA reads TGTGCCAGCAGCAAAGCGCTCAGGAGCTCCTACGAGCAGTACTTC. It translates to CASSKALRSSYEQYF.

About this clone itself: The junction shows a germline mismatch at one end, possibly a read error. The chain employs TRBV7-7 and TRBJ2-5, with 7 nucleotides matching TRBD1. Looked up from germline, CDR1 is SSHAT and CDR2 is FNYEAQ (reference sequence). This CDR3 is built from 14 residues. Written as DNA, the CDR3 is TGTGCTAGCAGCTTCTCGGGCAGGGGGGAGACCCAGTACTTC. As protein: CASSFSGRGETQYF. The complete variable domain, with remaining parts taken from reference TRBV7-7 and TRBJ2-5, reads GAGVSQSPRYKVTKRGQDVTLRCDPISSHATLYWYQQALGQGPEFLTYFNYEAQPDKSGLPSDRFSAERPEGSISTLTIQRTEQRDSAMYRCASSFSGRGETQYFGPGTRLLVL.

This clone was counted only a few times. Other DNA sequences in the same sample also yield this CDR3. The gene calls are TRBV2 and TRBJ1-5; D unclear. The V and J ends lost 4 bases and 1 base respectively, with 8 bases between them. Germline V CDR1 and CDR2: SNHLY, FYNNEI. The CDR3 is 14 residues long. As DNA, the CDR3 is TGTGCCAGCAGTGGTCAGACCAGCAATCAGCCCCAGCATTTT. It yields the protein CASSGQTSNQPQHF.

This clone has only a few counts. The chain recombines TRBV4-1 with TRBJ1-5; D gene unclear. Germline V gene lookup returns CDR1 MGHRA and CDR2 YSYEKL. This CDR3 is 17 amino acids long. Trimming shortened V by 0 bases and J by 0 bases, and 12 bases separated the two germline ends. CDR3 in DNA: TGCGCCAGCAGCCAAGAAAACACGGTCTTTAGCAATCAGCCCCAGCATTTT. Its protein is CASSQENTVFSNQPQHF.

The genes are TRBV5-1 and TRBJ2-2; 7 bases align to TRBD2. This CDR3 has 15 residues. Per the germline V gene, CDR1 is SGHRS and CDR2 is YFSETQ. Unmatched junction bases numbered 4, after V lost 3 bases and J lost 2 bases. The CDR3 spells CASSSSGLNTGELFF. The CDR3 DNA reads TGCGCCAGCAGCTCTAGCGGTCTCAACACCGGGGAGCTGTTTTTT.

This clone occurred many times. This chain links TRBV7-2 with TRBJ2-1, with D uncertain. V lost 0 bases and J lost 6, with 12 bases in between. The germline gives CDR1 SGHTA, CDR2 FQGNSA. The CDR3 contains 15 residues. In DNA, the CDR3 is TGTGCCAGCAGCTTAGCCCGGGTCGGTTCCAATGAGCAGTTCTTC. The encoded protein is CASSLARVGSNEQFF.

The CDR3 nucleotides read TGCGCCAGCAGCCATCCCGACAGGGAAGTAAACACTGAAGCTTTCTTT. Encoded protein: CASSHPDREVNTEAFF. The chain couples TRBV4-1 to TRBJ1-1; 7 bases fit TRBD1. With 3 bases clipped from V and 2 bases from J, the junction kept 9 bases outside the gene matches. CDR1 is MGHRA and CDR2 is YSYEKL in the germline V gene. The CDR3 has 16 amino acids.

The genes are TRBV27 and TRBJ2-1; D might be TRBD1 (5 bases). Trimming removed 5 bases from V and 9 bases from J, with 17 bases in between. This CDR3 comprises 14 residues. Germline V gene sequence: CDR1 MNHEY, CDR2 SMNVEV (reference sequence). CDR3 protein: CASSLSAGLGEQFF. The CDR3 nucleotides read TGTGCCAGCAGTCTAAGTGCAGGGTTGGGTGAGCAGTTCTTC.

The chain carries TRBV4-1 and TRBJ2-7, with 8 nucleotides matching TRBD2. CDR1 and CDR2 (germline): MGHRA, YSYEKL. Trimming took 1 base from V and 7 from J; bases not matched to a gene: 9. This CDR3 is 15 amino acids long. Here the CDR3 reads CASSQAAAGVGEQYF. The CDR3 nucleotides read TGCGCCAGCAGCCAAGCAGCAGCGGGGGTGGGGGAGCAGTACTTC.

The chain has TRBV19 and TRBJ1-2, with 11 positions matching TRBD1. The V gene's germline CDR1 is LNHDA and CDR2 SQIVND (reference sequence). J lost 7 bases, V lost 5 bases, and 12 bases had no gene match. The CDR3 spans 16 residues. The CDR3 bases are TGTGCCAGTAGTTTCCGGGACAGGGGGGATATCGGTGGCTACACCTTC. It codes for CASSFRDRGDIGGYTF.

The rearrangement uses TRBV19 and TRBJ1-4; D is ambiguous. Germline CDR1 LNHDA, CDR2 SQIVND (reference sequence). CDR3 length: 13 amino acids. The germline V and J ends were trimmed by 4 bases and 7 bases, with 10 bases remaining between them. The CDR3 DNA follows: TGTGCCAGTAGTACAAGGACGGGTGAAAAACTGTTTTTT. The encoded protein is CASSTRTGEKLFF.

The genes are TRBV5-4 and TRBJ1-4, with TRBD1 matching 7 bases. With 3 bases clipped from V and 4 bases from J, the junction kept 12 bases outside the gene matches. CDR3 length equals 17 residues. Germline assignment: CDR1 SGHNT and CDR2 YYREEE (reference sequence). The chain's CDR3 is CASSYRGGPLVNEKLFF. The CDR3, as DNA: TGTGCCAGCAGCTACAGGGGAGGCCCTCTAGTTAATGAAAAACTGTTTTTT.

The chain employs TRBV7-2 and TRBJ2-2; unclear D gene. Germline loops: CDR1 SGHTA, CDR2 FQGNSA. This CDR3 spans 14 amino acids. Trimming left V 1 base short and J 0 bases short, with 3 bases between. In DNA, the CDR3 is TGTGCCAGCAGCTTAGGTTCGAACACCGGGGAGCTGTTTTTT. This sequence encodes CASSLGSNTGELFF.

J is TRBJ1-2 and V is TRBV6-1; 9 bases agree with TRBD1. V gave up 6 bases and J gave up 8 bases; unmatched junction bases: 7. The germline CDR1 and CDR2 sequences are MNHNS and SASEGT. The CDR3 sequence is 13 residues long. In nucleotides, the CDR3 is TGTGCCAGCAGGTGGGACAGGGATGGCGGCTACACCTTC. Amino acids: CASRWDRDGGYTF.

About this clone: A much bigger clone sits one base away, suggesting this may be a read error. Other nucleotide sequences in the sample specify the same CDR3. The chain is built from TRBV30 and TRBJ1-5; D is perhaps TRBD1 (5 bases). The CDR3 is 14 amino acids. V lost 6 bases and J lost 4, with 16 bases in between. Germline lookup yields CDR1 GTSNPN and CDR2 SVGIG (reference sequence). CDR3 DNA: TGTGCCTGCACTACAGGATTGGGGAATCAGCCCCAGCATTTT. This translates into CACTTGLGNQPQHF.

V gene TRBV7-9 combines with J gene TRBJ2-4; no firm D call. The germline V gene encodes CDR1 SEHNR and CDR2 FQNEAQ (reference sequence). Trimming cost V 1 base and J 5 bases, with 9 bases left between them. This CDR3 is built from 14 residues. The CDR3 DNA reads as TGTGCCAGCAGCTTAGTCCGGTCAGAAAACATTCAGTACTTC. This encodes CASSLVRSENIQYF.

The rearrangement joins TRBV27 to TRBJ2-5; weak D call: TRBD1 (5 bases). Trimming removed 5 bases from V and 5 bases from J, with 15 bases in between. Germline values: CDR1 MNHEY, CDR2 SMNVEV (reference sequence). The CDR3 length is 14 residues. The CDR3 coding sequence is TGTGCCAGCAGTAAGACAGCCCGGGTGGAGACCCAGTACTTC. As protein: CASSKTARVETQYF.